Presented here are 18 T cell receptor beta chains from one specimen sequenced in a study of long-term antiretroviral therapy in people with HIV. Runs used v3.0 of the immunoSEQ assay and were done at survey level. Here immunoSEQ multiplex PCR was the method, and the copy in TCRdb shows in-frame clones only, minus some. In the table there are about 26,000 clones, roughly 80% of which are singletons. This material consisted of unsorted PBMCs, taken 2.9 years after starting antiretroviral therapy. The receptors here all came from a man aged 50-60 years with HIV.

This chain uses TRBV11-2 with TRBJ2-2; 8 positions agree with TRBD2. The ends lost 2 bases at V and 4 bases at J; junction bases unmatched: 12. CDR1 SGHAT and CDR2 FQNNGV come from the germline V gene. CDR3 size: 18 residues. This chain's CDR3 is CASSLPIAGRQITGELFF. DNA for the CDR3: TGTGCCAGCAGCTTACCCATAGCGGGGAGGCAGATCACCGGGGAGCTGTTTTTT.

The rearrangement joins TRBV27 to TRBJ2-1; 7 bases align to TRBD2. J was trimmed by 2 bases and V by 5 bases; bases with no gene match: 0. Germline V gene sequence: CDR1 MNHEY, CDR2 SMNVEV (reference sequence). The CDR3 runs 13 residues. The CDR3 sequence: CASSTSAYNEQFF. CDR3 nucleotide sequence: TGTGCCAGCAGTACTAGCGCCTACAATGAGCAGTTCTTC.

V and J are TRBV5-1 and TRBJ1-1, with 10 bases matching TRBD1. Germline CDR1 SGHRS, CDR2 YFSETQ. The CDR3 consists of 15 residues. V lost 4 bases and J lost 3; bases outside the gene matches: 6. The CDR3 bases are TGCGCCAGCAGCCCAGGGACAGGGGTGGACACTGAAGCTTTCTTT. It yields the protein CASSPGTGVDTEAFF.

The CDR3 spells CASTREGNQPQHF. As DNA, the CDR3 is TGTGCCAGCACCAGAGAGGGCAATCAGCCCCAGCATTTT. The chain combines TRBV2 with TRBJ1-5; D is ambiguous. In germline, CDR1 is SNHLY, CDR2 FYNNEI. V was pared by 7 bases and J by 2 bases, with 9 bases between. The CDR3 loop spans 13 amino acids.

The chain employs TRBV4-3 and TRBJ2-1; no clear D gene. V was clipped by 1 base and J by 4 bases, with 11 bases between them. The CDR3 is 15 residues long. Looked up from germline, CDR1 is LGHNA and CDR2 is YSLEER. CDR3 loop: CASSQGPEPYNEQFF. In DNA, the CDR3 is TGCGCCAGCAGCCAAGGTCCCGAACCTTACAATGAGCAGTTCTTC.

This chain links TRBV5-6 with TRBJ2-7; the D gene is possibly TRBD2 (6 bases). Trimming left V 6 bases short and J 3 bases short, with 16 bases between. CDR3 length equals 14 residues. Germline CDR1 and CDR2: SGHDT and YYEEEE. The CDR3 region is CASTSGRGYYEQYF. In DNA, the CDR3 is TGTGCCAGCACCTCCGGGCGGGGCTACTACGAGCAGTACTTC.

The chain uses TRBV6-1 and TRBJ1-3; 8 nucleotides agree with TRBD1. Germline V gene data show CDR1 as MNHNS and CDR2 as SASEGT. The CDR3 contains 17 residues. V lost 4 bases to trimming and J lost 0 bases; unmatched junction nucleotides: 8. In nucleotides, the CDR3 is TGTGCCAGCAGTGCCAGGGACAGGCCTCTCTCTGGAAACACCATATATTTT. It codes for CASSARDRPLSGNTIYF.

The chain has TRBV7-9 and TRBJ2-2, with 8 bases matching TRBD1. Germline V lookup: CDR1 SEHNR, CDR2 FQNEAQ (reference sequence). The CDR3 extends over 15 amino acids. V gave up 7 bases and J gave up 1 base; unmatched junction bases: 5. The CDR3: CASTPDRVNTGELFF. The CDR3 DNA follows: TGTGCCAGCACCCCGGACAGGGTGAACACCGGGGAGCTGTTTTTT. Together with reference TRBV7-9 and TRBJ2-2, the CDR3 gives the full variable domain: DTGVSQNPRHKITKRGQNVTFRCDPISEHNRLYWYRQTLGQGPEFLTYFQNEAQLEKSRLLSDRFSAERPKGSFSTLEIQRTEQGDSAMYLCASTPDRVNTGELFFGEGSRLTVL.

In this sample, this clone turned up a few times. This chain connects TRBV7-9 to TRBJ1-5; 7 bases agree with TRBD1. The V gene's germline CDR1 is SEHNR and CDR2 FQNEAQ (reference sequence). Unmatched junction bases numbered 4, after V lost 5 bases and J lost 3 bases. This CDR3 has 14 residues. The DNA for the CDR3 is TGTGCCAGCAGCCCCGGGACAGCCAATCAGCCCCAGCATTTT. Encoded protein: CASSPGTANQPQHF.

The CDR3 reads CSVEASGNTIYF. DNA of the CDR3: TGCAGCGTTGAGGCGAGCGGAAACACCATATATTTT. The gene calls are TRBV29-1 and TRBJ1-3; D not certain. The CDR3 is 12 amino acids. The germline CDR1 and CDR2 sequences are SQVTM and ANQGSEA. Trimming shortened V by 3 bases and J by 4 bases, and 7 bases separated the two germline ends.

The rearrangement links TRBV10-1 to TRBJ2-1, with a possible D match to TRBD1 (6 bases). Trimming cost V 3 bases and J 0 bases, with 9 bases left between them. The CDR3 covers 15 residues. CDR1 and CDR2 from the germline V gene are WNHNN and SYGVQD (reference sequence). CDR3 bases: TGCGCCAGCAGTGACTTGACAGGCTCCTACAATGAGCAGTTCTTC. This translates into CASSDLTGSYNEQFF.

This chain joins TRBV7-2 and TRBJ2-7; D unclear. V was shortened by 1 base and J by 8 bases, with 15 bases between the two germline ends. The germline V gene encodes CDR1 SGHTA and CDR2 FQGNSA. The CDR3 runs to 14 residues. The CDR3 sequence is CASSLGTLLTQQYF. In DNA, the CDR3 is TGTGCCAGCAGCTTAGGGACCTTGCTGACACAGCAGTACTTC.

This clone was seen a handful of times. A junction end diverges from the germline sequence, so it may reflect a read error. DNA of the CDR3: TGTGCTAGCAGCTTAGCCAGAGATGAAAAACTGTTTTTT. This sequence encodes CASSLARDEKLFF. The rearrangement uses TRBV7-7 and TRBJ1-4; D is undetermined. Germline V CDR1 and CDR2: SSHAT, FNYEAQ (reference sequence). The length of the CDR3 is 13 residues.

The chain joins TRBV11-1 to TRBJ1-1; the D is unclear. There are 14 residues in the CDR3. The V gene's germline CDR1 is SGHAT and CDR2 FQDESV (reference sequence). Trimming cost V 0 bases and J 1 base, with 6 bases left between them. CDR3 amino acids: CASSLALGNTEAFF. CDR3 DNA: TGTGCCAGCAGCTTAGCCCTAGGGAACACTGAAGCTTTCTTT.

The chain recombines TRBV4-1 with TRBJ2-1; D may be TRBD1 or TRBD2 (5 bases each). The V gene's germline CDR1 is MGHRA and CDR2 YSYEKL. V dropped 4 bases and J dropped 2 bases, with 27 bases sitting between them. The CDR3 contains 20 residues. The CDR3 DNA reads TGCGCCAGCAGCCCCAATTCTTTACTATCGGGGCGGAGAACCTACAATGAGCAGTTCTTC. It specifies CASSPNSLLSGRRTYNEQFF.

The V call is TRBV7-2, the J call TRBJ2-5, with TRBD2 identical over 10 bases. The CDR3 spans 16 residues. The junction had 6 bases not matched to a gene; V was cut back by 3 bases and J by 2 bases. Germline values: CDR1 SGHTA, CDR2 FQGNSA. The chain's CDR3 is CASSLASGGFQETQYF. The DNA for the CDR3 is TGTGCCAGCAGCTTGGCTAGCGGGGGATTTCAAGAGACCCAGTACTTC.

The CDR3 here is CASREGAGSYGYTF. The CDR3 DNA is TGTGCCAGCAGGGAGGGGGCGGGGAGCTATGGCTACACCTTC. The chain uses TRBV6-1 and TRBJ1-2; 7 nucleotides align to TRBD1. V was pared by 6 bases and J by 4 bases, with 8 bases of the junction left unmatched. CDR3 length: 14 amino acids. CDR1 is MNHNS and CDR2 is SASEGT in the germline V gene.

This chain links TRBV11-2 with TRBJ1-6, with D possibly TRBD1 on 6 matching bases. The V gene lost 1 base and the J gene lost 4 bases, with 8 bases spanning the gap. Germline CDR1 and CDR2: SGHAT and FQNNGV. This CDR3 is 15 amino acids long. DNA of the CDR3: TGTGCCAGCAGCTTAGGGGGGCCTTATAATTCACCCCTCCACTTT. The encoded protein is CASSLGGPYNSPLHF.